The rows below give T cell receptor beta chains drawn from one sample of a study of cytomegalovirus exposure and HLA in healthy donors. The method was immunoSEQ multiplex PCR; TCRdb's version includes in-frame clones alone and lacks a portion of them. The sample contains 110,000 to 150,000 clones, 70% of which appear only once. Source material: PBMCs. All receptors come from an older woman in good health and CMV-seropositive. Both conserved end residues are part of each CDR3. Each record gives: CDR3 DNA, CDR3 protein, V gene, clone size, D gene, J gene. A D gene is named only where the DNA matches it firmly. Expanded clones get a size class; other rows say once, few or many, or leave the size out.

cdr3_nt: TGTGCTAGTGGTTTGGGCGAATCCTACGAGCAGTACTTC
cdr3_aa: CASGLGESYEQYF
v_call: TRBV12-5
clone_size: -
d_call: -
j_call: TRBJ2-7

cdr3_nt: TGTGCCAGCAGCCCTCCGGGATCGCAAGAGACCCAGTACTTC
cdr3_aa: CASSPPGSQETQYF
v_call: TRBV5-6
clone_size: -
d_call: -
j_call: TRBJ2-5

cdr3_nt: TGTGCTAGTGGTTCCTCTTTATTAGGGGGGAACACTGAAGCTTTCTTT
cdr3_aa: CASGSSLLGGNTEAFF
v_call: TRBV12-5
clone_size: few
d_call: -
j_call: TRBJ1-1

cdr3_nt: TGCGCCAGCAGCCCCGGGTCAGGGCACACTGAAGCTTTCTTT
cdr3_aa: CASSPGSGHTEAFF
v_call: TRBV5-1
clone_size: -
d_call: -
j_call: TRBJ1-1

cdr3_nt: TGTGCCAGCAGTTCAGGCTATGGCTACACCTTC
cdr3_aa: CASSSGYGYTF
v_call: TRBV28
clone_size: few
d_call: -
j_call: TRBJ1-2

cdr3_nt: TGTGCCATCAGTGTAATAGCGGGGGCGTCCGGCTACACCTTC
cdr3_aa: CAISVIAGASGYTF
v_call: TRBV10-3
clone_size: -
d_call: -
j_call: TRBJ1-2

cdr3_nt: TGTGCCAGCAGTTTTGGGACAGGGGTAGGGACCCAGTACTTC
cdr3_aa: CASSFGTGVGTQYF
v_call: TRBV28
clone_size: -
d_call: TRBD1
j_call: TRBJ2-5

cdr3_nt: TGCAGCGTTGGTAGCGGGAAGTACGAGCAGTACTTC
cdr3_aa: CSVGSGKYEQYF
v_call: TRBV29-1
clone_size: -
d_call: TRBD2
j_call: TRBJ2-7

cdr3_nt: TGTGCCAGCAATGTGGGACAGGGTATCAATCAGCCCCAGCATTTT
cdr3_aa: CASNVGQGINQPQHF
v_call: TRBV28
clone_size: -
d_call: TRBD1
j_call: TRBJ1-5

cdr3_nt: TGTGCCAGCAGCGCGAGTTCAGCAGGGAACACCGGGGAGCTGTTTTTT
cdr3_aa: CASSASSAGNTGELFF
v_call: TRBV7-9
clone_size: once
d_call: -
j_call: TRBJ2-2

cdr3_nt: TGTGCCAGCAGCTTGCCGACAGACTACGAGCAGTACTTC
cdr3_aa: CASSLPTDYEQYF
v_call: TRBV7-9
clone_size: -
d_call: -
j_call: TRBJ2-7

cdr3_nt: TGTGCCAGCAGCTTTGGCAACTCCTACGAGCAGTACTTC
cdr3_aa: CASSFGNSYEQYF
v_call: TRBV7-9
clone_size: -
d_call: -
j_call: TRBJ2-7

cdr3_nt: TGTGCCAGCAGTGAAAGGGGACTGTTTTTT
cdr3_aa: CASSERGLFF
v_call: TRBV6-1
clone_size: -
d_call: -
j_call: TRBJ1-4

cdr3_nt: TGTGCCAGCAGTTTACGCCGGACTAGATTTCCCTACAATGAGCAGTTCTTC
cdr3_aa: CASSLRRTRFPYNEQFF
v_call: TRBV28
clone_size: -
d_call: TRBD2
j_call: TRBJ2-1

cdr3_nt: -
cdr3_aa: CTSSQNHWASGSTDTQYF
v_call: TRBV1
clone_size: few
d_call: -
j_call: TRBJ2-3

cdr3_nt: TGTGCCAGCAGTTTAAACGGGAAGGGTCAGCCCCAGCATTTT
cdr3_aa: CASSLNGKGQPQHF
v_call: TRBV28
clone_size: -
d_call: -
j_call: TRBJ1-5

cdr3_nt: TGTGCCAGCCAGAGGGACAGAGAAGGCTACACCTTC
cdr3_aa: CASQRDREGYTF
v_call: TRBV6-1
clone_size: once
d_call: TRBD1
j_call: TRBJ1-2

cdr3_nt: TGTGCCAGCAGCCCCATAACAGGGTACGGCTACACCTTC
cdr3_aa: CASSPITGYGYTF
v_call: TRBV6-6
clone_size: -
d_call: -
j_call: TRBJ1-2

cdr3_nt: TGTGCCAGCAGCCCGGGACAGGAGACCTACGAGCAGTACTTC
cdr3_aa: CASSPGQETYEQYF
v_call: TRBV7-8
clone_size: once
d_call: TRBD1
j_call: TRBJ2-7

cdr3_nt: TGTGCCAGCAGTGAAGCGACAGGGGGACGTGAGCAGTACTTC
cdr3_aa: CASSEATGGREQYF
v_call: TRBV2
clone_size: few
d_call: TRBD1
j_call: TRBJ2-7

cdr3_nt: TGTGCCAGCAGTTACACCACGGGTGCTAATGAAAAACTGTTTTTT
cdr3_aa: CASSYTTGANEKLFF
v_call: TRBV2
clone_size: -
d_call: -
j_call: TRBJ1-4

cdr3_nt: TGCGCCAGCAGCTTGGAGGGGGCGAAAAACTATGGCTACACCTTC
cdr3_aa: CASSLEGAKNYGYTF
v_call: TRBV5-1
clone_size: -
d_call: TRBD1
j_call: TRBJ1-2

cdr3_nt: TGTGCCAGCAGCCCTAGAGGAGATACGCAGTATTTT
cdr3_aa: CASSPRGDTQYF
v_call: TRBV7-3
clone_size: -
d_call: -
j_call: TRBJ2-3

cdr3_nt: TGTGCCAGCAGTGAAGGTGCAGGTAGCAATCAGCCCCAGCATTTT
cdr3_aa: CASSEGAGSNQPQHF
v_call: TRBV2
clone_size: -
d_call: -
j_call: TRBJ1-5